What follows are 29 T cell receptor beta chains derived from one specimen sequenced in a study of technical replicates of blood from a few donors. The assay was immunoSEQ multiplex PCR, and TCRdb's table has in-frame clones only and misses some. The repertoire holds some 57,000 clones, with almost 97% as singletons. Sequencing was done on a sample of T cells isolated from PBMCs. The receptor source for this set is a human donor in good health.

This clone showed up just once. The rearrangement joins TRBV15 to TRBJ2-1; possible D gene TRBD2, 5 bases. In germline, CDR1 is LNHNV, CDR2 YYDKDF (reference sequence). Trimming stripped 1 base from V and 6 bases from J, with 10 bases between. The CDR3 extends over 14 amino acids. The CDR3 spells CATSRVLAGNEQFF. The CDR3 DNA follows: TGTGCCACCAGCAGAGTTCTAGCAGGCAATGAGCAGTTCTTC.

The chain combines TRBV5-4 with TRBJ1-2; D perhaps matches TRBD1 (5 bases). CDR3 length: 14 residues. V was cut by 3 bases and J by 0 bases, with 9 bases left in between. The germline V gene has CDR1 SGHNT and CDR2 YYREEE (reference sequence). The CDR3 bases are TGTGCCAGCAGCTCAGGGCAGACTAACTATGGCTACACCTTC. Translating gives CASSSGQTNYGYTF. Variable domain in full (rest from reference TRBV5-4 and TRBJ1-2): ETGVTQSPTHLIKTRGQQVTLRCSSQSGHNTVSWYQQALGQGPQFIFQYYREEENGRGNFPPRFSGLQFPNYSSELNVNALELDDSALYLCASSSGQTNYGYTFGSGTRLTVV.

V gene TRBV2 combines with J gene TRBJ2-7; tentatively, D is TRBD1 (6 bases). Per the germline V gene, CDR1 is SNHLY and CDR2 is FYNNEI. This CDR3 spans 15 amino acids. V was clipped by 2 bases and J by 3 bases, with 14 bases between them. CDR3 in DNA: TGTGCCAGCAGTGAAAAAACAGGGATCAGCTACGAGCAGTACTTC. Its translation: CASSEKTGISYEQYF.

This rearrangement joins TRBV4-1 to TRBJ1-2; 7 bases fit TRBD1. V lost 4 bases to trimming and J lost 6 bases; unmatched junction nucleotides: 11. There are 15 residues in the CDR3. CDR1 MGHRA and CDR2 YSYEKL come from the germline V gene. This chain's CDR3 is CASSPLETGINGYTF. DNA for the CDR3: TGCGCCAGCAGCCCCCTCGAGACAGGGATAAATGGCTACACCTTC.

The V and J genes are TRBV28 and TRBJ1-5; D not certain. The germline gives CDR1 MDHEN, CDR2 SYDVKM. Trimming took 6 bases from V and 5 from J, leaving 8 bases between them. This CDR3 is 12 amino acids long. CDR3 nucleotides: TGTGCCAGCAGCCGAGGAGATCAGCCCCAGCATTTT. It codes for CASSRGDQPQHF. The entire variable domain, with the rest obtained from reference TRBV28 and TRBJ1-5, is as follows: DVKVTQSSRYLVKRTGEKVFLECVQDMDHENMFWYRQDPGLGLRLIYFSYDVKMKEKGDIPEGYSVSREKKERFSLILESASTNQTSMYLCASSRGDQPQHFGDGTRLSIL.

CDR3 DNA: TGCAGCGCCTCCGGGGGGGGGATTAATGAAAAACTGTTTTTT. Translating gives CSASGGGINEKLFF. J is TRBJ1-4 and V is TRBV29-1, with D tentatively TRBD1 (5 bases). Looked up from germline, CDR1 is SQVTM and CDR2 is ANQGSEA. This CDR3 contains 14 residues. Trimming removed 7 bases from V and 4 bases from J, with 16 bases in between.

V usage is TRBV5-1 and J usage is TRBJ1-2; 8 bases match TRBD1. CDR1 is SGHRS, CDR2 YFSETQ, per germline. This CDR3 has 16 amino acids. The trim removed 1 base at V and 7 bases at J, leaving 12 bases unmatched. The DNA for the CDR3 is TGCGCCAGCAGCTTGACGGGACAGGATGGAGATGTTGGCTACACCTTC. Translated: CASSLTGQDGDVGYTF. The full variable domain, in which reference TRBV5-1 and TRBJ1-2 provide the parts outside the CDR3, is KAGVTQTPRYLIKTRGQQVTLSCSPISGHRSVSWYQQTPGQGLQFLFEYFSETQRNKGNFPGRFSGRQFSNSRSEMNVSTLELGDSALYLCASSLTGQDGDVGYTFGSGTRLTVV.

The J gene is TRBJ2-1, the V gene TRBV4-2; 9 nucleotides match TRBD2. The CDR3 covers 21 residues. Looked up from germline, CDR1 is LGHNA and CDR2 is YNFKEQ. Trimming at V came to 0 bases and at J to 4 bases, leaving 19 bases not matched to a gene. The CDR3 region is CASSQEIKAGGRAKGYNEQFF. CDR3 DNA: TGTGCCAGCAGCCAAGAAATTAAAGCAGGCGGGAGGGCAAAGGGATACAATGAGCAGTTCTTC.

The gene calls are TRBV2 and TRBJ1-5; no firm D call. Germline V gives CDR1 SNHLY, CDR2 FYNNEI. CDR3 length: 13 amino acids. V was pared by 3 bases and J by 5 bases, with 8 bases between. The CDR3: CASSEGVYQPQHF. CDR3 DNA sequence: TGTGCCAGCAGTGAGGGAGTTTATCAGCCCCAGCATTTT.

V and J are TRBV10-1 and TRBJ2-1; 7 bases are a match to TRBD1. CDR1 is WNHNN, CDR2 SYGVQD, per germline (reference sequence). The CDR3 sequence is 17 residues long. V was pared by 4 bases and J by 0 bases, with 9 bases of the junction left unmatched. The CDR3 DNA is TGCGCCAGCAGTGTGACAGTGGGACAGAGCTCCTACAATGAGCAGTTCTTC. Translated: CASSVTVGQSSYNEQFF.

The rearrangement uses TRBV6-1 and TRBJ2-3; D ambiguous. This CDR3 has 12 residues. The germline CDR1 and CDR2 sequences are MNHNS and SASEGT. V was trimmed by 3 bases and J by 6 bases, leaving 7 bases between them. CDR3 sequence reads: CASSDAADTQYF. Written as DNA, the CDR3 is TGTGCCAGCAGTGATGCGGCGGATACGCAGTATTTT.

The CDR3 here is CASSFKREGGQYF. The CDR3 nucleotides read TGTGCCAGCAGTTTCAAGCGGGAGGGCGGGCAGTACTTC. The chain recombines TRBV27 with TRBJ2-7; 10 bases line up with TRBD2. The germline CDR1 and CDR2 sequences are MNHEY and SMNVEV (reference sequence). The V gene end was trimmed by 3 bases and the J gene end by 9 bases; junction bases not matched to a gene: 5. This CDR3 is built from 13 residues.

This chain connects TRBV11-3 to TRBJ2-3; D might be TRBD2 (5 bases). Germline loops: CDR1 SGHNT, CDR2 YENEEA. Trimming stripped 2 bases from V and 0 bases from J, with 6 bases between. This CDR3 region has 14 residues. The CDR3 DNA reads TGTGCCAGCAGCTTATCGGGGAGCACAGATACGCAGTATTTT. Translation gives CASSLSGSTDTQYF.

The rearrangement joins TRBV21-1 to TRBJ2-7; the listed D gene, TRBD1, was not tested against the DNA. TRBV21-1 corresponds to a pseudogene. The CDR3 covers 15 residues. The CDR3 DNA reads TGTGCCAGCAGCACTACAGCCAGTTTTCTCAACGAGCAGTACTTC. It specifies CASSTTASFLNEQYF.

The chain joins TRBV5-6 to TRBJ2-7, with D possibly TRBD1 on 6 matching bases. Trimming cost V 3 bases and J 5 bases, with 9 bases left between them. In germline, CDR1 is SGHDT, CDR2 YYEEEE. The CDR3 has 12 residues. CDR3 loop: CASSSTGNEQYF. The CDR3 region has the DNA TGTGCCAGCAGCTCAACAGGGAACGAGCAGTACTTC.

This clone has just one count. The chain couples TRBV7-3 to TRBJ1-2; 9 bases map to TRBD1. This CDR3 spans 14 amino acids. V lost 3 bases and J lost 6; bases outside the gene matches: 5. Germline CDR1 reads SGHTA; CDR2 reads FQGTGA. The CDR3, as DNA: TGTGCCAGCAGCTTGGACAGGGGATCGGATGGCTACACCTTC. This sequence encodes CASSLDRGSDGYTF.

V is TRBV9 and J is TRBJ1-4, with TRBD1 identical over 7 bases. The J segment lost 7 bases and the V segment lost 3 bases, leaving 3 bases of the junction unmatched. The CDR3 is 13 amino acids. The germline gives CDR1 SGDLS, CDR2 YYNGEE. CDR3 sequence reads: CASSGTGGEKLFF. The CDR3 DNA reads as TGTGCCAGCAGCGGGACAGGTGGTGAAAAACTGTTTTTT.

This clone came up once. This chain links TRBV5-6 with TRBJ1-5; the match to TRBD1 covers 8 bases. V was pared by 4 bases and J by 6 bases, with 6 bases of the junction left unmatched. CDR3 length equals 14 residues. Germline V gene lookup returns CDR1 SGHDT and CDR2 YYEEEE. In DNA, the CDR3 is TGTGCCAGCAGCGGACAGGGTATGGTTCAGCCCCAGCATTTT. Protein sequence: CASSGQGMVQPQHF. Looking up the rest from reference TRBV5-6 and TRBJ1-5 gives the full variable domain: DAGVTQSPTHLIKTRGQQVTLRCSPKSGHDTVSWYQQALGQGPQFIFQYYEEEERQRGNFPDRFSGHQFPNYSSELNVNALLLGDSALYLCASSGQGMVQPQHFGDGTRLSIL.

This clone has a handful of counts. The chain employs TRBV5-1 and TRBJ2-5, with 12 nucleotides matching TRBD2. V was pared by 4 bases and J by 4 bases, with 2 bases of the junction left unmatched. CDR1 and CDR2 from the germline V gene are SGHRS and YFSETQ. The length of the CDR3 is 14 residues. This CDR3 reads CASSPGLAGETQYF. The CDR3 DNA sequence: TGCGCCAGCAGCCCGGGACTAGCGGGAGAGACCCAGTACTTC. Looking up the rest from reference TRBV5-1 and TRBJ2-5 gives the full variable domain: KAGVTQTPRYLIKTRGQQVTLSCSPISGHRSVSWYQQTPGQGLQFLFEYFSETQRNKGNFPGRFSGRQFSNSRSEMNVSTLELGDSALYLCASSPGLAGETQYFGPGTRLLVL.

The chain uses TRBV19 and TRBJ1-5; TRBD1 agrees at 9 bases. V gave up 1 base and J gave up 7 bases; unmatched junction bases: 8. The germline V gene has CDR1 LNHDA and CDR2 SQIVND (reference sequence). The CDR3 contains 16 residues. CDR3 coding DNA: TGTGCCAGTAGTATAGTTCACAGGGGGCGAGGACAGCCCCAGCATTTT. Encoded protein: CASSIVHRGRGQPQHF.

V usage is TRBV19 and J usage is TRBJ1-1; D is possibly TRBD1 (5 bases). This CDR3 contains 15 residues. V was pared by 6 bases and J by 1 base, with 15 bases between. The V gene's germline CDR1 is LNHDA and CDR2 SQIVND (reference sequence). CDR3 DNA: TGTGCCAGTAGGTCTCAGGGTTCCGAGAACACTGAAGCTTTCTTT. Residues: CASRSQGSENTEAFF.

This chain connects TRBV2 to TRBJ2-2; D might be TRBD1 (6 bases). Trimming pared 6 bases from V and 1 base from J, leaving 6 bases between. This CDR3 contains 13 residues. Germline CDR1 and CDR2: SNHLY and FYNNEI. CDR3: CASRGQNTGELFF. CDR3 bases: TGTGCCAGCAGGGGACAGAACACCGGGGAGCTGTTTTTT.

The V call is TRBV25-1, the J call TRBJ2-7, with D unclear. Per the germline V gene, CDR1 is MGHDK and CDR2 is SYGVNS. This CDR3 contains 14 residues. V lost 9 bases, J lost 4 bases, and 19 bases lay in between. DNA for the CDR3: TGTGCCAGTACTGCCGTATTAAAACCTTACGAGCAGTACTTC. It codes for CASTAVLKPYEQYF.

This clone was found once. This chain links TRBV2 with TRBJ2-1; TRBD1 might be the D (5 bases). CDR1 is SNHLY and CDR2 is FYNNEI in the germline V gene. V lost 3 bases to trimming and J lost 5 bases, with 20 bases between them. The CDR3 is 17 amino acids. The CDR3 DNA reads TGTGCCAGCAGTGACTGGTATGCAGGGATGGAAGACAATGAGCAGTTCTTC. Encoded protein: CASSDWYAGMEDNEQFF.

The gene calls are TRBV19 and TRBJ1-2, with no clear D. Germline CDR1 and CDR2: LNHDA and SQIVND (reference sequence). V lost 8 bases and J lost 0, with 10 bases in between. This CDR3 region has 13 residues. The CDR3 sequence: CASEAVANYGYTF. The CDR3 DNA is TGTGCCAGTGAAGCGGTCGCTAACTATGGCTACACCTTC. The full variable domain, with the rest looked up from reference TRBV19 and TRBJ1-2, is DGGITQSPKYLFRKEGQNVTLSCEQNLNHDAMYWYRQDPGQGLRLIYYSQIVNDFQKGDIAEGYSVSREKKESFPLTVTSAQKNPTAFYLCASEAVANYGYTFGSGTRLTVV.

The J gene is TRBJ2-3, the V gene TRBV11-1; 8 bases match TRBD2. The CDR3 sequence is 16 residues long. V was clipped by 5 bases and J by 4 bases; unmatched bases: 11. In germline, CDR1 is SGHAT, CDR2 FQDESV (reference sequence). As DNA, the CDR3 is TGTGCCAGCAGCCTACAGCGGGGGTTGATAGCAGATACGCAGTATTTT. Its protein product is CASSLQRGLIADTQYF.

The CDR3 coding sequence is TGTGCCAGCAAGGGACAAGGAAACACCATATATTTT. Translated, it gives CASKGQGNTIYF. This chain joins TRBV2 and TRBJ1-3, with D perhaps TRBD1 (6 bases). This CDR3 spans 12 amino acids. V gave up 7 bases and J gave up 4 bases, with 8 bases separating them. Germline assignment: CDR1 SNHLY and CDR2 FYNNEI.

This sequence joins TRBV5-1 and TRBJ2-5, with D perhaps matching TRBD1 (5 bases). The CDR3 totals 14 residues. Trimming took off 1 base at V and 2 bases at J, with 9 bases between the two ends. CDR1 and CDR2 from the germline V gene are SGHRS and YFSETQ. CDR3 residues: CASSLWAGQETQYF. DNA for the CDR3: TGCGCCAGCAGCTTGTGGGCAGGGCAAGAGACCCAGTACTTC. The full variable domain, completed using reference TRBV5-1 and TRBJ2-5, is KAGVTQTPRYLIKTRGQQVTLSCSPISGHRSVSWYQQTPGQGLQFLFEYFSETQRNKGNFPGRFSGRQFSNSRSEMNVSTLELGDSALYLCASSLWAGQETQYFGPGTRLLVL.

The gene calls are TRBV5-4 and TRBJ2-7; no clear D. Trimming removed 0 bases from V and 1 base from J, with 5 bases in between. Germline-derived CDR1 and CDR2 are SGHNT and YYREEE (reference sequence). The CDR3 sequence is 13 residues long. CDR3 coding DNA: TGTGCCAGCAGCTTGGTCCCTTCCTACGAGCAGTACTTC. It yields the protein CASSLVPSYEQYF.